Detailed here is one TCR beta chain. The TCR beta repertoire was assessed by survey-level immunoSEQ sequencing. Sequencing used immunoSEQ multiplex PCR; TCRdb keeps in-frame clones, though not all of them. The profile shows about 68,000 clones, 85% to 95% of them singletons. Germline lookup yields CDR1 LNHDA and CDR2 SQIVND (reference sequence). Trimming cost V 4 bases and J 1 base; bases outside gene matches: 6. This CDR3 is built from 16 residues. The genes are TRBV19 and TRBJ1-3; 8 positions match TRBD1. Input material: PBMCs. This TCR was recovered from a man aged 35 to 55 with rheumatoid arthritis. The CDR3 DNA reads TGTGCCAGTAGTAGAGGGACAGGCGTTTCTGGAAACACCATATATTTT. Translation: CASSRGTGVSGNTIYF.